Below, 23 T cell receptor beta chains from the same sample are listed, as sequenced in a study of blood T cell repertoires in COVID-19. The method was immunoSEQ multiplex PCR; TCRdb's version includes in-frame clones alone and lacks a portion of them. Among around 300,000 clones listed, around 90% were seen once. Sequencing input: PBMCs or T cells enriched from blood (not recorded which). Receptor source: a man aged 30-40 years who had recovered from COVID-19.

This chain links TRBV2 with TRBJ2-7; the match to TRBD1 covers 10 bases. The CDR3 consists of 14 residues. From germline, CDR1 is SNHLY and CDR2 FYNNEI. V gave up 8 bases and J gave up 1 base; unmatched junction bases: 5. CDR3 sequence (DNA): TGTGCCAGCGACGGACAGGGGGGATCCTACGAGCAGTACTTC. Protein: CASDGQGGSYEQYF.

V and J are TRBV6-2 or TRBV6-3 and TRBJ1-5; no reliable D call. Trimming removed 4 bases at V and 2 bases at J, with 6 bases between. CDR1 and CDR2 from the germline V gene are MNHEY and SVGEGT. The CDR3 is 13 residues long. The CDR3 DNA follows: TGTGCCAGCAGTTTCGGGGGCAATCAGCCCCAGCATTTT. Translating gives CASSFGGNQPQHF.

The chain recombines TRBV7-3 with TRBJ1-1; 7 bases align to TRBD1. V was pared by 5 bases and J by 11 bases, with 14 bases of the junction left unmatched. Per the germline V gene, CDR1 is SGHTA and CDR2 is FQGTGA. The CDR3 has 14 amino acids. The chain's CDR3 is CASSPSSTGIGAFF. The CDR3 nucleotides are TGTGCCAGCAGCCCATCCTCGACAGGGATTGGGGCTTTCTTT.

The rearrangement links TRBV18 to TRBJ2-5, with D maybe TRBD1 (6 bases). The CDR3 is made up of 14 amino acids. V lost 1 base and J 5 bases, leaving 11 bases between the germline ends. Germline-derived CDR1 and CDR2 are KGHSH and LQKENI. DNA for the CDR3: TGTGCCAGCTCACCACGAGGGGGTAAGGAGACCCAGTACTTC. It translates to CASSPRGGKETQYF.

CDR3 sequence reads: CASSDRLPYEQYF. The CDR3 DNA follows: TGTGCCAGCAGTGACAGGCTACCCTACGAGCAGTACTTC. The gene calls are TRBV7-8 and TRBJ2-7; D possibly corresponds to TRBD1 (6 bases). Trimming shortened V by 6 bases and J by 2 bases, and 11 bases separated the two germline ends. This CDR3 contains 13 residues. Germline V gene lookup returns CDR1 SGHVS and CDR2 FQNEAQ.

In this sample, this clone turned up a few times. J is TRBJ1-6 and V is TRBV7-9; 8 bases match TRBD1. V lost 7 bases, J lost 6 bases, and 8 bases stayed unmatched. There are 15 residues in the CDR3. The germline CDR1 and CDR2 sequences are SEHNR and FQNEAQ (reference sequence). The CDR3 reads CASILDRAGNSPLHF. The CDR3, as DNA: TGTGCCAGCATCCTGGACAGGGCCGGTAATTCACCCCTCCACTTT.

The chain couples TRBV6-4 to TRBJ1-6; 8 nucleotides match TRBD1. V was clipped by 5 bases and J by 6 bases; unmatched bases: 3. The germline V gene has CDR1 MRHNA and CDR2 SNTAGT. This CDR3 is 14 amino acids long. Written as DNA, the CDR3 is TGTGCCAGCAGTTCAGGGGGCGGTAATTCACCCCTCCACTTT. Amino acids: CASSSGGGNSPLHF.

This chain links TRBV3-1 (or the pseudogene TRBV3-2) with TRBJ2-5, with TRBD2 matching 12 bases. The germline CDR1 and CDR2 sequences are LGHDT and YNNKEL (reference sequence). This CDR3 spans 16 amino acids. V lost 2 bases and J lost 5; bases outside the gene matches: 6. The CDR3 coding sequence is TGTGCCAGCAGCCAACTCACTAGCGGGGGGTTGGAGACCCAGTACTTC. It is translated as CASSQLTSGGLETQYF.

This clone was picked up one time. The chain combines TRBV7-9 with TRBJ1-6, with D uncertain. Looked up from germline, CDR1 is SEHNR and CDR2 is FQNEAQ (reference sequence). CDR3 length: 12 amino acids. V was shortened by 3 bases and J by 6 bases, with 3 bases between the two germline ends. The CDR3 sequence: CASSLSNSPLHF. CDR3 sequence (DNA): TGTGCCAGCAGCTTGAGTAATTCACCCCTCCACTTT. The whole variable domain, filled in from reference TRBV7-9 and TRBJ1-6, reads DTGVSQNPRHKITKRGQNVTFRCDPISEHNRLYWYRQTLGQGPEFLTYFQNEAQLEKSRLLSDRFSAERPKGSFSTLEIQRTEQGDSAMYLCASSLSNSPLHFGNGTRLTVT.

V gene TRBV7-9 combines with J gene TRBJ1-1; the match to TRBD1 covers 10 bases. Germline trimming cut 6 bases from V and 1 base from J; bases unmatched to any gene: 11. Germline V gene lookup returns CDR1 SEHNR and CDR2 FQNEAQ (reference sequence). This CDR3 contains 17 residues. The CDR3 sequence: CASRDRGLRGTNTEAFF. CDR3 DNA: TGTGCCAGCAGAGACAGGGGGCTAAGGGGAACGAACACTGAAGCTTTCTTT.

V is TRBV7-8 and J is TRBJ1-2; 11 nucleotides agree with TRBD1. This CDR3 comprises 16 residues. J gave up 7 bases and V 7 bases, and 14 bases lay outside the gene matches. In germline, CDR1 is SGHVS, CDR2 FQNEAQ. The DNA of the CDR3 is TGTGCCAGCACCCTAATTCGGGGACAGGGGGTCGGTGGCTACACCTTC. Amino acids: CASTLIRGQGVGGYTF.

V usage is TRBV28 and J usage is TRBJ2-7, with 8 bases aligning to TRBD2. From germline, CDR1 is MDHEN and CDR2 SYDVKM. J was trimmed by 9 bases and V by 6 bases; bases with no gene match: 13. The CDR3 extends over 14 amino acids. The CDR3 protein is CASSPLGLAEGQYF. The CDR3 coding sequence is TGTGCCAGCAGCCCTCTTGGACTAGCAGAGGGGCAGTACTTC.

The chain couples TRBV19 to TRBJ2-7, with D unresolved. The germline V gene encodes CDR1 LNHDA and CDR2 SQIVND (reference sequence). V lost 3 bases and J lost 2, with 8 bases in between. The CDR3 covers 13 residues. CDR3 residues: CASSIQVAYEQYF. Written as DNA, the CDR3 is TGTGCCAGTAGTATTCAGGTCGCCTACGAGCAGTACTTC.

The chain combines TRBV24-1 with TRBJ2-2, with 8 nucleotides matching TRBD2. V dropped 3 bases and J dropped 5; count of bases not matched to a gene: 4. CDR1 KGHDR and CDR2 SFDVKD come from the germline V gene. The CDR3 has 15 amino acids. For the CDR3, the DNA is TGTGCCACCAGTGATCAGGGGACTAGGACCGGGGAGCTGTTTTTT. Translated, it gives CATSDQGTRTGELFF.

The CDR3 is CASSQDLSGGADEQFF. The CDR3 DNA follows: TGTGCCAGCAGCCAAGATCTAAGCGGGGGGGCCGATGAGCAGTTCTTC. The chain is built from TRBV4-2 and TRBJ2-1, with 10 bases matching TRBD2. CDR3 size: 16 residues. V lost 0 bases and J lost 8; bases outside the gene matches: 7. Germline values: CDR1 LGHNA, CDR2 YNFKEQ.

The genes are TRBV21-1 and TRBJ1-2; TRBD1 is taken as the D call from the table, unchecked against the DNA. TRBV21-1 is deemed a pseudogene. CDR3 length: 14 amino acids. The CDR3 nucleotides are TGTGCCAGCAGCAAAAGGGGTCCAAACTATGGCTACACCTTC. It translates to CASSKRGPNYGYTF.

The rearrangement joins TRBV5-1 to TRBJ1-2; 10 nucleotides match TRBD1. CDR1 is SGHRS, CDR2 YFSETQ, per germline. CDR3 size: 14 residues. The junction had 7 bases not matched to a gene; V was cut back by 4 bases and J by 7 bases. Written as DNA, the CDR3 is TGCGCCAGCAGCCCACGACAGGGGGCCAGTGGCTACACCTTC. Its protein product is CASSPRQGASGYTF.

The V call is TRBV7-7, the J call TRBJ2-2; maybe TRBD1 (6 bases). Between the trimmed V and J ends, which lost 5 bases and 3 bases, there was a span of 13 bases. CDR3 length: 15 amino acids. Germline V lookup: CDR1 SSHAT, CDR2 FNYEAQ (reference sequence). This chain's CDR3 is CASSPGTFHTGELFF. CDR3 DNA: TGTGCCAGCAGCCCTGGGACATTCCACACCGGGGAGCTGTTTTTT.

J is TRBJ1-2 and V is TRBV19; no definite D call. This CDR3 comprises 14 residues. Germline values: CDR1 LNHDA, CDR2 SQIVND (reference sequence). V was cut by 5 bases and J by 3 bases, with 13 bases left in between. The CDR3 protein is CASSSREADYGYTF. The CDR3 nucleotides read TGTGCCAGTAGTTCTCGGGAAGCGGACTATGGCTACACCTTC.

The chain combines TRBV12-3 or TRBV12-4 with TRBJ2-3; D is possibly TRBD1 (5 bases). The CDR3 totals 13 residues. V lost 7 bases and J lost 5, with 13 bases in between. For the CDR3, the DNA is TGTGCCAGCAACCAAGGGGTGGTAGATACGCAGTATTTT. This codes for CASNQGVVDTQYF.

This clone was seen a handful of times. The chain employs TRBV2 and TRBJ1-1; D ambiguous. Trimming removed 2 bases at V and 6 bases at J, with 10 bases between. In germline, CDR1 is SNHLY, CDR2 FYNNEI. The CDR3 runs to 13 residues. For the CDR3, the DNA is TGTGCCAGCAGTGAATCCCCGGTCGCTGAAGCTTTCTTT. It codes for CASSESPVAEAFF. The variable domain in full, completed from reference TRBV2 and TRBJ1-1, reads EPEVTQTPSHQVTQMGQEVILRCVPISNHLYFYWYRQILGQKVEFLVSFYNNEISEKSEIFDDQFSVERPDGSNFTLKIRSTKLEDSAMYFCASSESPVAEAFFGQGTRLTVV.

This chain joins TRBV3-1 (or the pseudogene TRBV3-2) and TRBJ1-1, with D uncertain. The V end lost 4 bases, the J end lost 0 bases, and 9 bases lay between the germline ends. The germline V gene has CDR1 LGHDT and CDR2 YNNKEL (reference sequence). The CDR3 is 14 residues long. The CDR3 reads CASSRLSVNTEAFF. CDR3 bases: TGTGCCAGCAGCCGCCTTTCGGTGAACACTGAAGCTTTCTTT.

V and J are TRBV27 and TRBJ1-5; maybe TRBD1 (5 bases). V lost 4 bases and J 5 bases, leaving 12 bases between the germline ends. CDR3 length equals 14 residues. Germline CDR1 reads MNHEY; CDR2 reads SMNVEV (reference sequence). CDR3 loop: CASSYDSSHQPQHF. The CDR3 nucleotides are TGTGCCAGCAGTTACGACAGTTCCCATCAGCCCCAGCATTTT.